This TCR beta chain was documented in a study of Ad26.COV2.S vaccination and SARS-CoV-2 variants. Study-wide findings and caveats: The TCR-based breadth and depth measures might underestimate overall T cell responses. Comparability of non-spike TCR breadth was observed across vaccine and placebo recipients.

Profiled with immunoSEQ multiplex PCR; TCRdb holds only in-frame clones, not every one. The data hold about 320,000 clones, with 70% to 90% observed a single time. Worth noting for this clone: Antigen specificity is unknown.

Treatment meaning: around 19 received Ad26.COV2.S at low or high dose, single or two shots; about 5 received placebo; per-sample allocation not given. The samples date from day 63 after the first vaccine or placebo injection. CDR1 is SGHTA and CDR2 is FQGNSA in the germline V gene. The CDR3 extends over 14 amino acids. The V gene lost 6 bases and the J gene lost 0 bases, with 9 bases spanning the gap. The sequence was collected from a person aged 18-65 years who received the Ad26.COV2.S COVID-19 vaccine or a placebo. The chain combines TRBV7-2 with TRBJ1-3; D not resolved. Sequenced here: peripheral blood, sampled in a trial of Ad26.COV2.S vaccine versus placebo. CDR3: CASSRPSSGNTIYF. Written as DNA, the CDR3 is TGTGCCAGCAGTAGACCTAGCTCTGGAAACACCATATATTTT. The complete variable domain, with remaining parts taken from reference TRBV7-2 and TRBJ1-3, reads GAGVSQSPSNKVTEKGKDVELRCDPISGHTALYWYRQSLGQGLEFLIYFQGNSAPDKSGLPSDRFSAERTGGSVSTLTIQRTQQEDSAVYLCASSRPSSGNTIYFGEGSWLTVV.